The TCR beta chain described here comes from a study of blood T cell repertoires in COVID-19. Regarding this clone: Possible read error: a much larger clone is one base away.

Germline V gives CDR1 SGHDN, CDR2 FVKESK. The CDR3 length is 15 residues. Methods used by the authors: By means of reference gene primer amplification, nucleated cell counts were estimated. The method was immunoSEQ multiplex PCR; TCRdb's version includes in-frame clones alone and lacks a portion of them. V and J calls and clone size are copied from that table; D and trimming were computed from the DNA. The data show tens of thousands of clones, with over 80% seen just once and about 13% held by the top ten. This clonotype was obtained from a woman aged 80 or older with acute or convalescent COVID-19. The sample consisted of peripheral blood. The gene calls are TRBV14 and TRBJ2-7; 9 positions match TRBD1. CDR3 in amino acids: CVSSQVAGQGTEQYF. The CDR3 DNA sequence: TGTGTCAGCAGCCAAGTTGCGGGACAGGGTACCGAGCAGTACTTC.